This TCR beta chain comes out of a study of cytomegalovirus exposure and HLA in healthy donors (dated by TCRdb to the late 2010s). Regarding the study in general: According to a later analysis, the 120 validation repertoires were produced on the same platform as the 666 repertoires of the first cohort. The study aimed to test whether signatures of past pathogen exposure could be identified by cataloging public T cell receptors. In addition to the first cohort of hundreds of subjects, a separate validation cohort of some 120 different subjects was used. To predict cytomegalovirus infection status, the study brought together high-throughput TCR immunosequencing, statistical association of individual TCRs with disease status, and machine learning.

The full study reports these points: In the study, around 150 TCR beta chains were listed as associated with cytomegalovirus. A few of the identified cytomegalovirus-associated TCR beta chains were confirmed in vitro to be specific for cytomegalovirus antigens. In both the original and validation cohorts, the classifier was reported to diagnose cytomegalovirus status with high specificity and sensitivity. While some public TCRs were present in many individuals, most TCR sequences turned up only very rarely across donors. The authors suggested that the approach could potentially be generalized to other disease states and immunological phenotypes. Of the cluster scores, around 95% were above 0 in a later analysis, which found that TCRs clustered in the first cohort also tended to co-occur in the approximately 120 validation repertoires. A later analysis had no HLA typing for the validation cohort, so co-occurrence there was scored across all 110 or so repertoires.

The donors were included in the validation cohort of roughly 120 subjects, a group kept apart from the approximately 650-subject first cohort. The germline V gene (reference sequence) sets CDR1 to PRHDT and CDR2 to FYEKMQ. Between the V and J ends, shortened by 5 bases and 3 bases respectively, the junction contains 11 bases. CDR3 length: 13 amino acids, cysteine to phenylalanine. The DNA shown is the 39-base CDR3, in frame from base 1. As concerns this clone: Which antigen it targets is not known. No much larger clone exists at a distance of one base, and base qualities are not known.

Libraries were built with the immunoSEQ multiplex PCR assay. Under the source paper's analysis protocol: A statistical classification framework was built for diagnosing cytomegalovirus status from the catalog of TCR beta chain sequences. TCRdb retrieved this table from immuneACCESS and kept in-frame rearrangements only. Not all clones are present; in checked studies, unresolved V genes account for under half, and no reason is known for the remainder. The DNA gave D and trimming, while V, J and clone size come from that table. The sample includes around 120,000 clones, with roughly 90% observed a single time. Of the sample, just under 6.5% falls within the top ten clones.

Sequencing was carried out using PBMCs. The rearrangement combines TRBV13 with TRBJ2-7, with TRBD2 tentatively as D gene (6 bases match). The clonotype comes from a woman aged 18-35 years in good health and CMV-seropositive. The CDR3 here reads CASSGAGYYEQYF. The nucleotides read TGTGCCAGCAGCGGCGCGGGATACTACGAGCAGTACTTC.